The following is a TCR beta chain sequence with its context. Its antigen has not been determined. No base qualities exist here, and no much larger clone lies one base off it. This entry comes from a study of beta chain features in type 1 diabetes (dated by TCRdb to the late 2010s). In the study overall: Mean age, gender distribution, total cell number and subset yield did not differ between patients and healthy donors. A total of roughly 98,000,000 sorted cells were examined across all samples, and a strong correlation was observed between cell number per subset and RNA yield. The study compared the TCRB repertoires of sorted circulating CD4+ T cell subsets in recently diagnosed type 1 diabetes patients with those in matched healthy donors. Regulatory and stem cell-like memory subsets were isolated from only 8 patients and roughly 8 healthy donors, whereas naive and central memory subsets came from all 30 or so donors. Overall study outcomes, separate from this receptor: Naive, central memory and regulatory TCRB repertoires appeared to be more alike among patients than among healthy donors. HLA sub-analyses involved small numbers of individuals, so any influence of HLA type on TCRB rearrangement remained unresolved. Type 1 diabetes patients showed a moderate but significant shortening of TCRB CDR3 length in all four CD4+ subsets. Because cDNA was sequenced instead of genomic DNA, highly expressing activated cells could be over-represented, though the groups showed no difference in activation or CD3 levels. At VDJ recombination sites, type 1 diabetes patients had fewer insertions and more deleted nucleotides, which implies abnormalities in thymic rearrangement. Shorter templates might have been favored by PCR, but patient and control samples were amplified and corrected together, so both groups would have been affected equally by any skew.

Including the terminal cysteine and phenylalanine, the CDR3 comprises 15 residues. Of the read, only the CDR3 DNA is kept; its 45 bases are in frame from base 1. Via the germline V gene, CDR1 is MNHEY and CDR2 SVGAGI. V is cut back by 5 bases and J by 5 bases, with 9 bases in the junction unmatched. Each donor gave one peripheral blood draw, roughly 120 mL on average, collected into heparinised tubes. A BD FACSAria II and a panel including CD45RO, CCR7, CD25, CD127, CD95 and CD27 were used to sort naive, central memory, regulatory and stem cell-like memory CD4+ T cells. All sorted populations exceeded 98% purity. PBMCs were separated immediately by Lymphoprep density gradient centrifugation and were stained directly, without being cultured. To minimize batch effects, samples were stained and sorted in pairs, one healthy donor with one patient per experiment. All of the isolated RNA was reverse transcribed with the High Capacity cDNA Reverse Transcription Kit, so expressed TCRB transcripts were sequenced. Stem cell-like memory T cell samples underwent survey-depth immunoSEQ sequencing, averaging approximately 1 million total reads per sample. Sorted cells were lysed in RLT buffer, and RNA was extracted using DNase-treated RNeasy Micro or Mini kits according to cell number. Each cell subset was processed on its own to prevent cross-contamination, while patient and healthy donor samples were processed together. The immunoSEQ multiplex PCR was used to amplify TCRB sequences from cDNA, yielding 87-bp fragments that span the CDR3 region. The amplicons were sequenced using the Illumina HiSeq platform. Per the source publication's procedure: Synthetic template baselines were used to correct PCR bias computationally, reads within Hamming distance 2 were collapsed together, and singletons that could not be merged were discarded. Reads were aligned against IMGT so that V, D and J genes, CDR3 length and insertions or deletions at six rearrangement sites could be assigned. Within each subset, clonotype counts were normalized to sorted cell number, and only after that were true diversity and Gini coefficients computed with the tcR R package. Repertoire sharing was quantified using the overlap coefficient calculated on TCRB nucleotide sequences. Drawn from immuneACCESS, this table holds only the in-frame rearrangements with V and J called that TCRdb kept. Clones are partly lost; checked studies trace under half to an unresolved V gene and leave the rest unexplained. The V and J calls and clone size are taken from that table; D and trimming were inferred from the DNA. The sample table holds around 99,000 clones, of which 30% to 50% were seen once. 0.065% of the sample is in the top ten clones.

This clonotype was sampled from a woman under 30 in good health. Sequences were obtained from stem cell memory CD4+ T cells from blood. The cell subset or site label for this specimen denotes: stem cell-like memory CD4+ T cells. The sequence is built from TRBV6-5 and TRBJ1-1; 9 of the junction bases match TRBD1. The base sequence is TGTGCCAGCAGTCGGAACAGGGGGCGGCATACTGAAGCTTTCTTT. It specifies CASSRNRGRHTEAFF.